The rows below give T cell receptor beta chains drawn from one sample of a study of T-cell memory formation after mild COVID-19. Using its own MiXCR run on the 5' RACE reads, TCRdb lists one record per CDR3 protein. The sample lists approximately 65,000 distinct CDR3 sequences; roughly a sixth were seen once. Sequenced sample: PBMCs or a T cell subset sorted from them (not recorded which). The receptors here all came from an adult woman who had mild COVID-19 (a few samples of this study predate the infection). Cell type and time point are not known. The CDR3 runs from the conserved cysteine through the conserved F or W. D genes are given only for firm matches. The size of a clone is reported for some rows only, either as once, few or many, or as a class for expanded clones.

D gene: NA; J gene: TRBJ2-5; clone size: few; CDR3 length: 14; V gene: TRBV6-6; CDR3 DNA: TGTGCCAGCAGTTACCAACAGCCCCAAGAGACCCAGTACTTC; CDR3 protein: CASSYQQPQETQYF
D gene: NA; J gene: TRBJ2-1; clone size: few; CDR3 length: 15; V gene: TRBV6-1; CDR3 DNA: TGTGCCAGCAGTGAGACCCGTAGCTCCTACAATGAGCAGTTCTTC; CDR3 protein: CASSETRSSYNEQFF
D gene: TRBD2; J gene: TRBJ2-1; clone size: few; CDR3 length: 14; V gene: TRBV29-1; CDR3 DNA: TGCAGCCAAAGAAGCGGGGGCGAATACAATGAGCAGTTCTTC; CDR3 protein: CSQRSGGEYNEQFF
D gene: TRBD1; J gene: TRBJ2-7; clone size: many; CDR3 length: 14; V gene: TRBV5-1; CDR3 DNA: TGCGCCAGCAGCTTGGGACAGGGGGCGGACGAGCAGTACTTC; CDR3 protein: CASSLGQGADEQYF
D gene: TRBD2; J gene: TRBJ2-3; clone size: NA; CDR3 length: 16; V gene: TRBV13; CDR3 DNA: TGTGCCAGCAGCCTGTATAGCGGGGTTGCCACAGATACGCAGTATTTT; CDR3 protein: CASSLYSGVATDTQYF
D gene: NA; J gene: TRBJ2-2; clone size: few; CDR3 length: 14; V gene: TRBV29-1; CDR3 DNA: TGCAGCGTTGGGGGGAGGAGTCTCACCGGGGAGCTGTTTTTT; CDR3 protein: CSVGGRSLTGELFF
D gene: NA; J gene: TRBJ2-7; clone size: few; CDR3 length: 15; V gene: TRBV7-8; CDR3 DNA: TGTGCCAGCAGCTTAGAAGGGGCGAAGGGCTACGAGCAGTACTTC; CDR3 protein: CASSLEGAKGYEQYF
D gene: TRBD1; J gene: TRBJ2-7; clone size: once; CDR3 length: 15; V gene: TRBV6-1; CDR3 DNA: TGTGCCAGCAGTGAAGGGACAGGGGGCCAATACGAGCAGTACTTC; CDR3 protein: CASSEGTGGQYEQYF
D gene: NA; J gene: TRBJ1-1; clone size: NA; CDR3 length: 13; V gene: TRBV19; CDR3 DNA: TGTGCCAGTAGTTTTACGAGGAACACTGAAGCTTTCTTT; CDR3 protein: CASSFTRNTEAFF
D gene: TRBD2; J gene: TRBJ2-1; clone size: NA; CDR3 length: 17; V gene: TRBV2; CDR3 DNA: TGTGCCAGCAGTGAAGCGGTACTAGCGGGGGGGTTGGATGAGCAGTTCTTC; CDR3 protein: CASSEAVLAGGLDEQFF
D gene: TRBD2; J gene: TRBJ2-3; clone size: NA; CDR3 length: 18; V gene: TRBV7-9; CDR3 DNA: TGTGCCAGCAGCGATCCGGGACTAGCGGGAGAGGGCACAGATACGCAGTATTTT; CDR3 protein: CASSDPGLAGEGTDTQYF
D gene: NA; J gene: TRBJ2-5; clone size: few; CDR3 length: 14; V gene: TRBV9; CDR3 DNA: TGTGCCAGCAGCGTATCGGGTAGCCAAGAGACCCAGTACTTC; CDR3 protein: CASSVSGSQETQYF
D gene: NA; J gene: TRBJ1-6; clone size: NA; CDR3 length: 16; V gene: TRBV7-8; CDR3 DNA: TGTGCCAGCAGGTTCAAAAGGATCGGAACCAATTCACCCCTCCACTTT; CDR3 protein: CASRFKRIGTNSPLHF
D gene: TRBD2; J gene: TRBJ2-1; clone size: NA; CDR3 length: 16; V gene: TRBV7-8; CDR3 DNA: TGTGCCAGCGCATCATTTAGCGGGAGAGATTACAATGAGCAGTTCTTC; CDR3 protein: CASASFSGRDYNEQFF
D gene: TRBD1; J gene: TRBJ2-1; clone size: NA; CDR3 length: 15; V gene: TRBV27; CDR3 DNA: TGTGCCAGCAGTTCCCACCGGACAGGCTACAATGAGCAGTTCTTC; CDR3 protein: CASSSHRTGYNEQFF
D gene: NA; J gene: TRBJ2-6; clone size: once; CDR3 length: 16; V gene: TRBV30; CDR3 DNA: TGTGCCTGGACGACCAGACCGGAGTCTGGGGCCAACGTCCTGACTTTC; CDR3 protein: CAWTTRPESGANVLTF
D gene: NA; J gene: TRBJ2-1; clone size: NA; CDR3 length: 12; V gene: TRBV12-3/TRBV12-4; CDR3 DNA: TGTGCCAGCAGTCCCTGGGACAATGAGCAGTTCTTC; CDR3 protein: CASSPWDNEQFF
D gene: TRBD1; J gene: TRBJ2-7; clone size: few; CDR3 length: 14; V gene: TRBV10-3; CDR3 DNA: TGTGCCATCAAGGCCGGGACAGGTCTCTACGAGCAGTACTTC; CDR3 protein: CAIKAGTGLYEQYF
D gene: TRBD1; J gene: TRBJ2-1; clone size: few; CDR3 length: 17; V gene: TRBV29-1; CDR3 DNA: TGCAGCGCAGGACAGGTCCGAGTTGGAAGCTCCTACAATGAGCAGTTCTTC; CDR3 protein: CSAGQVRVGSSYNEQFF
D gene: NA; J gene: TRBJ2-2; clone size: few; CDR3 length: 12; V gene: TRBV25-1; CDR3 DNA: TGTGCCAGCACCTCTAGCTCCGGGGAGCTGTTTTTT; CDR3 protein: CASTSSSGELFF